The entry that follows covers one TCR beta chain sequence. Its specificity is not known. Germline loops: CDR1 LGHNA, CDR2 YNFKEQ. V was shortened by 6 bases and J by 1 base, with 9 bases between the two germline ends. The CDR3 runs 13 residues. The data are from a study of beta chain features in type 1 diabetes. Study conclusions and caveats: For patients, the naive, central memory and Treg TCRB repertoires appeared more alike than for healthy donors. A moderate, significant TCRB CDR3 shortening appeared in type 1 diabetes across four CD4+ subsets.

In total, each donor contributed a single heparinised blood draw that averaged around 120 mL. All of the isolated RNA was reverse transcribed, so expressed TCRB transcripts were sequenced. Assay: immunoSEQ multiplex PCR; the TCRdb copy retains only in-frame clones and omits some. The data show 95,000 to 150,000 clones, roughly 17% seen once. V is TRBV4-2 and J is TRBJ1-1; no clear D. The sample was central memory CD4+ T cells from blood. The source is a man aged 30 to 39 with type 1 diabetes. In DNA, the CDR3 is TGTGCCAGCAGGGTGTGGGGGAACACTGAAGCTTTCTTT. Its protein is CASRVWGNTEAFF.